The clone carrying this T cell receptor beta chain was seen at least ten times. The antigen is unknown. The record originates from a study of beta chain features in type 1 diabetes. Study overall: Over all samples combined, about 100,000,000 sorted cells were examined.

Whole-study results and caveats: When Type 1 diabetes patients were examined, their TCRB CDR3s proved moderately but significantly shorter in all four CD4+ subsets. PCR could preferentially amplify shorter templates, alike in patients and controls.

The CDR3 contains 13 residues. Trimming removed 9 bases from V and 3 bases from J; junction bases left unmatched: 8. Germline V CDR1 and CDR2: MDHEN, SYDVKM. Expressed TCRB transcripts were sequenced because the isolated RNA had all been reverse transcribed beforehand. TCRdb's copy holds only in-frame clones and misses some; the assay was immunoSEQ multiplex PCR. The data contain about 170,000 clones, 6% to 9% of them singletons. The sequence was obtained from a man between 18 and 29 years old with type 1 diabetes. The sequenced sample was central memory CD4+ T cells from blood. This rearrangement joins TRBV28 to TRBJ2-7; 7 bases match TRBD1. The CDR3 DNA follows: TGTGCCAGTTCACGACAGGGCCTCTACGAGCAGTACTTC. It is translated as CASSRQGLYEQYF.